This TCR beta chain emerged from a study of OX40 agonist ivuxolimab in advanced cancers. Findings and limits, study-wide: Expanded clones tended on average to be more numerous among CD8+ T cells than CD4+.

Only in-frame clones appear in the TCRdb table, and some are missing; sequencing was by immunoSEQ multiplex PCR. The data show about 67,000 clones, roughly nine tenths seen once. Patients had blood sampled at baseline and again on cycle 4 day 1 and cycle 7 day 1. The V gene end was trimmed by 4 bases and the J gene end by 8 bases; junction bases not matched to a gene: 9. CDR1 is KGHSH and CDR2 is LQKENI in the germline V gene. The CDR3 has 15 amino acids. Details on this clone: The antigen is undetermined.

The sequence derives from an adult with an advanced solid tumor such as melanoma, head and neck, liver or kidney cancer. Sequencing used CD4+ or CD8+ T cells sorted from blood, obtained in a trial of the OX40 agonist ivuxolimab. The chain is built from TRBV18 and TRBJ2-1; 9 bases are shared with TRBD1. Here the CDR3 DNA reads TGTGCCAGCTCACTAGGGACAGGGATCATGGATGAGCAGTTCTTC. Residues: CASSLGTGIMDEQFF. The full variable domain, completed using reference TRBV18 and TRBJ2-1, is NAGVMQNPRHLVRRRGQEARLRCSPMKGHSHVYWYRQLPEEGLKFMVYLQKENIIDESGMPKERFSAEFPKEGPSILRIQQVVRGDSAAYFCASSLGTGIMDEQFFGPGTRLTVL.